This record concerns one TCR beta chain sequence. This specimen comes from a study of blood T cell repertoires in COVID-19. Looking at the study overall: There were acute and convalescent COVID-19 samples, and they came from the United States, Italy and Spain. Sources were T cells, B-cell-depleted T cells, or PBMCs; the material itself was cDNA or gDNA.

Methods used by the authors: Estimates of nucleated cell counts were drawn from the amplification of reference gene primers. The repertoire was sequenced with immunoSEQ multiplex PCR; TCRdb's copy has only in-frame clones and lacks some. V and J calls plus clone size are reproduced from that table; the DNA served to infer D and trimming. The sample carries tens of thousands of clones, about 87% recorded once. The sample taken for sequencing was peripheral blood. This clonotype was obtained from a man between 60 and 75 years old with acute or convalescent COVID-19.

The CDR3 nucleotides read TGTGCCAGCACCAAAAGCTCATTTGGCTACACCTTC. Translating it yields CASTKSSFGYTF. This chain uses TRBV12-3 or TRBV12-4 with TRBJ1-2; D unclear. CDR3 length: 12 amino acids. V was cut by 7 bases and J by 7 bases, with 13 bases left in between.